A selection of T cell receptor beta chains follows, all from one sample in a study of pediatric ulcerative colitis. Generated by immunoSEQ multiplex PCR, the TCRdb table keeps only in-frame clones and is missing some. The data show around 64,000 clones, with 77% seen just once and over 4% held by the top ten. The specimen was blood. These receptors were taken from a boy aged 5-17 years with moderate ulcerative colitis. The CDR3 runs from the conserved cysteine through the conserved F or W. A D gene is named only where the DNA matches it firmly. Not all rows give a size; the values are once, few, many and, for expanded clones, a class.

abundance: few; j_gene: TRBJ2-4; d_gene: TRBD2; v_gene: TRBV29-1; CDR3nt: TGCAGCGTTGATCCAGCGGGAGGGGACATTCAGTACTTC; CDR3aa: CSVDPAGGDIQYF
abundance: .; j_gene: TRBJ2-1; d_gene: TRBD2; v_gene: TRBV4-1; CDR3nt: TGCGCCAGCAGCCAAGAGACGGGGGGGCGCAATGAGCAGTTCTTC; CDR3aa: CASSQETGGRNEQFF
abundance: .; j_gene: TRBJ1-1; d_gene: .; v_gene: TRBV18; CDR3nt: TGTGCCAGCTCTCCCCCCGGGGTAAGGTATACTGAAGCTTTCTTT; CDR3aa: CASSPPGVRYTEAFF
abundance: once; j_gene: TRBJ2-5; d_gene: .; v_gene: TRBV5-1; CDR3nt: TGCGCCAGCAGCTTCCAAGGGAGCCAAGAGACCCAGTACTTC; CDR3aa: CASSFQGSQETQYF
abundance: .; j_gene: TRBJ1-2; d_gene: .; v_gene: TRBV12-5; CDR3nt: TGTGCTAGTGCCACCACTAGGTATAGGTATGGCTACACCTTC; CDR3aa: CASATTRYRYGYTF
abundance: .; j_gene: TRBJ2-6; d_gene: .; v_gene: TRBV5-1; CDR3nt: TGCGCCAGCAGCTTGTTCCCTCGCATCGGGATCCTCGTCTCTGGGGCCAACGTCCTGACTTTC; CDR3aa: CASSLFPRIGILVSGANVLTF
abundance: .; j_gene: TRBJ1-2; d_gene: .; v_gene: TRBV21-1; CDR3nt: TGTGCCAGCAGCAAATCGGGGGGACAGGGGTCCTATGGCTACACCTTC; CDR3aa: CASSKSGGQGSYGYTF
abundance: .; j_gene: TRBJ2-1; d_gene: .; v_gene: TRBV9; CDR3nt: TGTGCCAGCAGCGTAGAGGTGGTTACCTCCTACAATGAGCAGTTCTTC; CDR3aa: CASSVEVVTSYNEQFF
abundance: .; j_gene: TRBJ1-1; d_gene: TRBD1; v_gene: TRBV2; CDR3nt: TGTGCCAGCCAGGACAGGACTGAAGCTTTCTTT; CDR3aa: CASQDRTEAFF
abundance: .; j_gene: TRBJ1-2; d_gene: .; v_gene: TRBV9; CDR3nt: TGTGCCAGCAGCGTAGTCGGGACCCTTAACTATGGCTACACCTTC; CDR3aa: CASSVVGTLNYGYTF
abundance: few; j_gene: TRBJ1-2; d_gene: .; v_gene: TRBV18; CDR3nt: TGTGCCAGCTCACCAAACAAAGCTAACTATGGCTACACCTTC; CDR3aa: CASSPNKANYGYTF